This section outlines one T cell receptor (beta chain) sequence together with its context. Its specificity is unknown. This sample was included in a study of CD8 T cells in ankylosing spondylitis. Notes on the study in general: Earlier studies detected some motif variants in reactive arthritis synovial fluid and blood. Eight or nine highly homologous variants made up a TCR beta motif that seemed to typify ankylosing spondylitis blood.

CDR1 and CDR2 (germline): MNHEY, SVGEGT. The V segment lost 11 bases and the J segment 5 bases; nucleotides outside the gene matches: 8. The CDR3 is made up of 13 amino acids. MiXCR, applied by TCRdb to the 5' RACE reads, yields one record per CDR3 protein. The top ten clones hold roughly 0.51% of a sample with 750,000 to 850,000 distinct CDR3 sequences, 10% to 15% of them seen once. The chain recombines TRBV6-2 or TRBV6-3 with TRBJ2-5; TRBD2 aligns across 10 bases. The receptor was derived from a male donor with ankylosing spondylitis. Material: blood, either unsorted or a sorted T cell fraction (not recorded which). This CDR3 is CAGRLAGAETQYF. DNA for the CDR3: TGTGCCGGAAGACTAGCGGGTGCGGAGACCCAGTACTTC.